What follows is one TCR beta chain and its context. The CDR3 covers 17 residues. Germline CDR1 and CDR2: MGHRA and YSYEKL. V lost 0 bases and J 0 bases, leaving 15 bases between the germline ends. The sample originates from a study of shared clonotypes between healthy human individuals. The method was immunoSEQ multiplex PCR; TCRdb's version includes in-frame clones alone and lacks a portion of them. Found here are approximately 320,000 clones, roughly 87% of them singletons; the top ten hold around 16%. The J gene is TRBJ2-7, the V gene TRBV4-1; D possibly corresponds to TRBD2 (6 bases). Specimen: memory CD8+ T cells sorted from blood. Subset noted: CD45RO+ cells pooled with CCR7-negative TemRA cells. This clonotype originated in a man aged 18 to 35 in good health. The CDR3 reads CASSQDRPAGFSYEQYF. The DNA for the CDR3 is TGCGCCAGCAGCCAAGATCGACCAGCGGGCTTCTCCTACGAGCAGTACTTC.